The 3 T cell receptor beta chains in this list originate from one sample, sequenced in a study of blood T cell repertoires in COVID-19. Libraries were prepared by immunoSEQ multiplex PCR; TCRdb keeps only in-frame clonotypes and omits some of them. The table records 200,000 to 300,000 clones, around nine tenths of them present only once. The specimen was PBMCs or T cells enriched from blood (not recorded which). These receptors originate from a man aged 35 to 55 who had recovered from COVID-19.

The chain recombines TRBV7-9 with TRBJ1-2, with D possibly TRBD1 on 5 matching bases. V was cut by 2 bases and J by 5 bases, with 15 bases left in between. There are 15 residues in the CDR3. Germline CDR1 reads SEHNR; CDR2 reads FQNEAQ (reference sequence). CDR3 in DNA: TGTGCCAGCAGCTTAAGGGACTCTGCCTTTTATGGCTACACCTTC. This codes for CASSLRDSAFYGYTF.

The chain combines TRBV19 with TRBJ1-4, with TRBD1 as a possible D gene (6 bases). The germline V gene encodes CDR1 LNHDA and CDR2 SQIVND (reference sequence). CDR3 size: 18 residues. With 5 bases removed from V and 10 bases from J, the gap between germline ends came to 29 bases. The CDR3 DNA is TGTGCCAGTAGTGGACCAACAGGGTTGTCGGTTCCGGTAGGAAAACTGTTTTTT. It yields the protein CASSGPTGLSVPVGKLFF.

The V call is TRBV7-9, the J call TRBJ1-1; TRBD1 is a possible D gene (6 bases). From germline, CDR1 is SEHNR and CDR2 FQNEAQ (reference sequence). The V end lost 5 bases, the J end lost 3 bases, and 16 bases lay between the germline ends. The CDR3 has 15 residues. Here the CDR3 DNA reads TGTGCCAGCAGCACCGGGACACATTGGGACACTGAAGCTTTCTTT. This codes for CASSTGTHWDTEAFF.